This T cell receptor beta chain is from a study of beta chain features in type 1 diabetes. What was sequenced were expressed TCRB transcripts, since all of the isolated RNA had been reverse transcribed. Using immunoSEQ multiplex PCR, the repertoire was profiled, and TCRdb retains in-frame clones only, with some absent. The repertoire has 400,000 to 450,000 clones, approximately 15% of them found once; the top ten carry 0.035% to 0.04%. There are 15 residues in the CDR3. The ends were cut back, 1 base at V and 0 bases at J, with 8 bases in the middle. Germline CDR1 SGHDN, CDR2 FVKESK. The clonotype comes from a man aged 25-40 years in good health. V gene TRBV14 combines with J gene TRBJ2-3; D is undetermined. What was sequenced was naive CD4+ T cells from blood. The CDR3 coding sequence is TGTGCCAGCAGCCAAGGGCTCTTAAGCACAGATACGCAGTATTTT. Translation: CASSQGLLSTDTQYF.